The rows below give T cell receptor beta chains drawn from one sample of a study of blood T cells in healthy people across ages. TCRdb called the 5' RACE reads again in MiXCR, with one record for every CDR3 protein. The sample holds approximately 1.5 million distinct CDR3 sequences, 30% to 40% seen once. The material sequenced was blood. These TCRs come from a woman aged 25 to 39 in good health. Each CDR3 is given with its conserved first and last residue. The D gene is left open where the match is weak. Size is omitted from some rows. Given values are once, few, many or a class for expanded clones.

d_call	v_call	clone_size	cdr3_aa
TRBD2	TRBV12-3/TRBV12-4	many	CASSYNARLAGLSSYNEQFF
-	TRBV5-1	-	CASREPSDRISYEQYF
-	TRBV3-1	-	CASSIGSYEQYF
-	TRBV27	-	CASSPIEESTDTQYF
TRBD2	TRBV20-1	many	CSARDRGTSGYEQYF
TRBD2	TRBV5-1	-	CAAIGRADEQFF
TRBD1	TRBV24-1	-	CATSDPGQGNGELFF
-	TRBV6-6	-	CASRNGGADYGYTF
TRBD1	TRBV27	many	CASRQGAEGYTF
TRBD2	TRBV5-1	-	CASSLETSGRRGSYNEQFF
-	TRBV3-1	-	CASSQIRGSEAFF
-	TRBV7-3	few	CASSSDSSGANVLTF
TRBD1	TRBV7-3	once	CAGSPTGLAGYTF
-	TRBV25-1	few	CASSERDTSTDTQYF
TRBD1	TRBV4-1	-	CASSQKLGQGSNYEQYF
-	TRBV20-1	-	CSAVAESNHEQYF
-	TRBV5-6	many	CASSRPSGEQYF